A single sample gave rise to the 18 T cell receptor beta chains below, sequenced in a study of spatial heterogeneity in lung cancer. In TCRdb, the 5' RACE reads were re-called with MiXCR into one record per CDR3 protein. The sample includes about 8,000 distinct CDR3 sequences, roughly 15% of them seen just once. Time point: sample taken at primary tumor resection. Here the sequenced sample was normal lung tissue next to the tumor, taken at surgery. These TCRs come from a male donor with early-stage non-small cell lung cancer.

This clonotype was recorded at least ten times. The J gene is TRBJ2-2, the V gene TRBV6-5, with a tentative D call TRBD1 (5 bases). Germline-derived CDR1 and CDR2 are MNHEY and SVGAGI. The CDR3 is 16 residues long. The V gene lost 0 bases and the J gene lost 3 bases, with 11 bases spanning the gap. The CDR3, as DNA: TGTGCCAGCAGTTACTCAGGGGTCGCGGACACCGGGGAGCTGTTTTTT. It yields the protein CASSYSGVADTGELFF.

By sample share, this clonotype is medium-sized. The chain carries TRBV4-2 and TRBJ1-1; D might be TRBD1 (5 bases). Germline V gene data show CDR1 as LGHNA and CDR2 as YNFKEQ. Trimming cost V 0 bases and J 9 bases, with 20 bases left between them. The CDR3 extends over 16 amino acids. CDR3 amino acids: CASSQDRGTPVFQAFF. CDR3 sequence (DNA): TGTGCCAGCAGCCAAGATCGTGGGACCCCGGTCTTTCAAGCTTTCTTT.

This clonotype was counted only a few times. Mismatch with germline at one junction end may stem from a read error. This sequence joins TRBV7-7 and TRBJ2-3, with D perhaps TRBD2 (5 bases). CDR1 is SSHAT, CDR2 FNYEAQ, per germline (reference sequence). The CDR3 is 14 amino acids. In nucleotides, the CDR3 is TGTGCTAGCAGCTCGGACGGGGTAGCAGATACGCAGTATTTT. The encoded protein is CASSSDGVADTQYF.

This clonotype has ten or more counts. CDR3 in DNA: TGTGCCAGTAGAATTGACACGAGGAACACTGAAGCTTTCTTT. This gives the protein CASRIDTRNTEAFF. The V call is TRBV6-1, the J call TRBJ1-1; no clear D. This CDR3 comprises 14 residues. Trimming cost V 9 bases and J 1 base, with 15 bases left between them. Germline V gives CDR1 MNHNS, CDR2 SASEGT.

This clonotype showed up just a few times. The chain has TRBV19 and TRBJ2-5; a possible D gene is TRBD1 (5 bases). CDR3 size: 17 residues. Trimming removed 2 bases at V and 3 bases at J, with 19 bases between. Germline V CDR1 and CDR2: LNHDA, SQIVND (reference sequence). CDR3 bases: TGTGCCAGTAGTATATCCCCCCAGGGCGGAACTGAAGAGACCCAGTACTTC. Encoded protein: CASSISPQGGTEETQYF. Complete variable domain (other parts from reference TRBV19 and TRBJ2-5): DGGITQSPKYLFRKEGQNVTLSCEQNLNHDAMYWYRQDPGQGLRLIYYSQIVNDFQKGDIAEGYSVSREKKESFPLTVTSAQKNPTAFYLCASSISPQGGTEETQYFGPGTRLLVL.

This clonotype occurred many times. The J gene is TRBJ1-6, the V gene TRBV7-3; unclear D gene. The CDR3 spans 13 residues. V gave up 4 bases and J gave up 8 bases, with 9 bases separating them. Germline V lookup: CDR1 SGHTA, CDR2 FQGTGA. For the CDR3, the DNA is TGTGCCAGCAGCTCCACTAGGGATTCACCCCTCCACTTT. The encoded protein is CASSSTRDSPLHF.

Within the sample, this clonotype is medium-sized. This chain joins TRBV10-3 and TRBJ2-7; D is ambiguous. The germline V gene has CDR1 ENHRY and CDR2 SYGVKD. This CDR3 is 14 amino acids long. V was clipped by 2 bases and J by 2 bases, with 10 bases between them. CDR3 loop: CAISEPDRTYEQYF. CDR3 DNA sequence: TGTGCCATCAGTGAGCCTGACCGGACCTACGAGCAGTACTTC.

The chain employs TRBV27 and TRBJ1-2, with D perhaps TRBD1 (5 bases). In germline, CDR1 is MNHEY, CDR2 SMNVEV (reference sequence). There are 13 residues in the CDR3. V was trimmed by 2 bases and J by 2 bases, leaving 6 bases between them. The CDR3: CASSLEGNYGYTF. CDR3 sequence (DNA): TGTGCCAGCAGTTTAGAGGGGAACTATGGCTACACCTTC.

This clonotype qualifies as medium-sized. The genes are TRBV7-2 and TRBJ2-1; maybe TRBD2 (5 bases). Germline V gives CDR1 SGHTA, CDR2 FQGNSA. Trimming shortened V by 5 bases and J by 13 bases, and 24 bases separated the two germline ends. This CDR3 region has 15 residues. The CDR3 DNA follows: TGTGCCAGCAGCCGATCACTCGGACCGGTTGAGGGACAGTTCTTC. It specifies CASSRSLGPVEGQFF.

This clonotype was seen only a few times. V usage is TRBV7-2 and J usage is TRBJ1-4, with 10 bases fitting TRBD1. Germline CDR1 reads SGHTA; CDR2 reads FQGNSA. V was clipped by 5 bases and J by 8 bases; unmatched bases: 5. This CDR3 has 14 amino acids. The CDR3 is CASSPGTGAEKLFF. CDR3 bases: TGTGCCAGCAGCCCCGGGACAGGGGCCGAAAAACTGTTTTTT.

This clonotype was seen only a few times. The chain has TRBV20-1 and TRBJ2-3, with TRBD1 matching over 11 bases. This CDR3 comprises 15 residues. Trimming took 6 bases from V and 4 from J; bases not matched to a gene: 9. Germline loops: CDR1 DFQATT, CDR2 SNEGSKA (reference sequence). CDR3 loop: CSARGTGGRADTQYF. The CDR3 coding sequence is TGCAGTGCCCGGGGGACAGGGGGTAGGGCAGATACGCAGTATTTT.

This clonotype was seen many times. J is TRBJ1-1 and V is TRBV6-6; D gene unclear. V lost 8 bases and J 3 bases, leaving 4 bases between the germline ends. The CDR3 contains 10 residues. Germline V CDR1 and CDR2: MNHNY, SVGAGI (reference sequence). CDR3 region: CASRDTEAFF. CDR3 DNA: TGTGCCAGCCGGGACACTGAAGCTTTCTTT.

This clonotype was seen ten or more times. The rearrangement joins TRBV7-9 to TRBJ2-1; 8 bases align to TRBD2. Unmatched junction bases numbered 6, after V lost 5 bases and J lost 3 bases. In germline, CDR1 is SEHNR, CDR2 FQNEAQ (reference sequence). This CDR3 region has 15 residues. CDR3 DNA sequence: TGTGCCAGCAGCCAAACTAGCGGCTACTACAATGAGCAGTTCTTC. Translated, it gives CASSQTSGYYNEQFF.

This clonotype is categorized as medium-sized. The chain couples TRBV7-3 to TRBJ1-2; D is uncertain. CDR3 size: 16 residues. The V gene's germline CDR1 is SGHTA and CDR2 FQGTGA. Trimming left V 6 bases short and J 0 bases short, with 17 bases between. CDR3 DNA: TGTGCCAGCAGTTCGGGCCTGTACTTCACTAACTATGGCTACACCTTC. Amino acids: CASSSGLYFTNYGYTF.

This clonotype was seen a handful of times. This sequence joins TRBV6-6 and TRBJ1-4; D might be TRBD1 (6 bases). The CDR3 totals 15 residues. V lost 4 bases and J 7 bases, leaving 16 bases between the germline ends. CDR1 and CDR2 (germline): MNHNY, SVGAGI (reference sequence). Here the CDR3 DNA reads TGTGCCAGCAGTTTTGAGGGGGGTACTCGTGAAAAACTGTTTTTT. This translates into CASSFEGGTREKLFF.

This clonotype has a count of ten or more. The chain links TRBV5-1 to TRBJ2-6; D not resolved. The CDR3 spans 16 residues. The germline CDR1 and CDR2 sequences are SGHRS and YFSETQ. V gave up 4 bases and J gave up 4 bases, with 15 bases separating them. The CDR3 DNA sequence: TGCGCCAGCAGCCGAGACCCGTCCTCCGGGGCCAACGTCCTGACTTTC. Its protein is CASSRDPSSGANVLTF.

The genes are TRBV5-1 and TRBJ2-7; the D gene is possibly TRBD2 (5 bases). The germline V gene encodes CDR1 SGHRS and CDR2 YFSETQ. CDR3 length equals 16 residues. V was trimmed by 1 base and J by 1 base, leaving 15 bases between them. In DNA form, the CDR3 reads TGCGCCAGCAGCTTGACTCCCGGGGTTCTTTCCTACGAGCAGTACTTC. It yields the protein CASSLTPGVLSYEQYF.

By its share, this clonotype is medium-sized. The chain combines TRBV29-1 with TRBJ2-1; D tentatively fits TRBD1 or TRBD2 (5 bases each). Germline V gene lookup returns CDR1 SQVTM and CDR2 ANQGSEA. This CDR3 spans 13 amino acids. V was pared by 6 bases and J by 6 bases, with 15 bases between. CDR3 protein: CSVRSGTFNEQFF. The CDR3 nucleotides read TGCAGCGTAAGATCCGGGACCTTCAATGAGCAGTTCTTC.